One and the same sample provided the 15 T cell receptor beta chains below, sequenced in a study of blood T cell repertoires in COVID-19. Here immunoSEQ multiplex PCR was the method, and the copy in TCRdb shows in-frame clones only, minus some. The sample consists of roughly 52,000 clones, approximately 88% of them appearing once. The sequenced sample was peripheral blood. These receptors all stem from a human donor in a cohort sampled during active COVID-19.

The chain has TRBV5-1 and TRBJ2-5; weak D call: TRBD1 (5 bases). This CDR3 has 15 amino acids. Trimming removed 3 bases from V and 4 bases from J, with 16 bases in between. The V gene's germline CDR1 is SGHRS and CDR2 YFSETQ. The DNA of the CDR3 is TGCGCCAGCAGCTCCACCTCAGGGTTTAGAGAGACCCAGTACTTC. This encodes CASSSTSGFRETQYF.

The J gene is TRBJ1-4, the V gene TRBV6-2 or TRBV6-3, with 8 bases identical to TRBD1. V was clipped by 6 bases and J by 8 bases; unmatched bases: 8. Germline lookup yields CDR1 MNHEY and CDR2 SVGEGT. The CDR3 totals 14 residues. Here the CDR3 DNA reads TGTGCCAGCAGCCAACCGGACAGGGTAGAAAAACTGTTTTTT. It translates to CASSQPDRVEKLFF.

The chain joins TRBV27 to TRBJ2-2, with D tentatively TRBD2 (5 bases). V was shortened by 3 bases and J by 2 bases, with 7 bases between the two germline ends. The CDR3 spans 14 residues. From germline, CDR1 is MNHEY and CDR2 SMNVEV (reference sequence). For the CDR3, the DNA is TGTGCCAGCAGTTTGGGAGTAAACACCGGGGAGCTGTTTTTT. Protein product: CASSLGVNTGELFF.

The V gene is TRBV20-1, the J gene TRBJ2-1; TRBD1 is a possible D gene (6 bases). The CDR3 length is 11 residues. Germline V gene sequence: CDR1 DFQATT, CDR2 SNEGSKA (reference sequence). Trimming pared 1 base from V and 12 bases from J, leaving 10 bases between. The CDR3 sequence is CSARAGVGQFF. The CDR3 DNA follows: TGCAGTGCTAGAGCAGGGGTAGGGCAGTTCTTC.

V usage is TRBV7-8 and J usage is TRBJ2-5, with D possibly being TRBD1 (5 bases). V lost 3 bases and J lost 8, with 10 bases in between. The CDR3 runs to 12 residues. Germline V gene lookup returns CDR1 SGHVS and CDR2 FQNEAQ. CDR3 loop: CASSFRENTQYF. Written as DNA, the CDR3 is TGTGCCAGCAGCTTCAGGGAAAACACCCAGTACTTC.

The chain combines TRBV6-2 or TRBV6-3 with TRBJ2-1; 10 nucleotides agree with TRBD2. The germline gives CDR1 MNHEY, CDR2 SVGEGT. This CDR3 has 17 residues. The V segment lost 2 bases and the J segment 4 bases; nucleotides outside the gene matches: 8. This CDR3 is CASSYGRLAGIYNEQFF. The CDR3 region has the DNA TGTGCCAGCAGTTACGGTCGACTAGCGGGCATTTACAATGAGCAGTTCTTC.

V usage is TRBV27 and J usage is TRBJ2-1, with 12 nucleotides matching TRBD2. V was pared by 6 bases and J by 7 bases, with 16 bases of the junction left unmatched. The germline V gene has CDR1 MNHEY and CDR2 SMNVEV (reference sequence). The CDR3 runs 18 residues. The CDR3 spells CASRLGFLAGGRSNEQFF. DNA for the CDR3: TGTGCCAGCAGGCTAGGGTTCCTAGCGGGGGGGCGTAGTAATGAGCAGTTCTTC.

V gene TRBV5-1 combines with J gene TRBJ1-5; 8 nucleotides match TRBD1. This CDR3 contains 15 residues. Trimming at V came to 8 bases and at J to 4 bases, leaving 11 bases not matched to a gene. Looked up from germline, CDR1 is SGHRS and CDR2 is YFSETQ. As DNA, the CDR3 is TGCGCCAGTTCTTCACTGGGACAGGAGAATCAGCCCCAGCATTTT. This sequence encodes CASSSLGQENQPQHF.

The rearrangement joins TRBV14 to TRBJ2-1; no clear D gene. Between the trimmed V and J ends, which lost 4 bases and 4 bases, there was a span of 5 bases. Germline V CDR1 and CDR2: SGHDN, FVKESK. The CDR3 is 12 residues long. CDR3 nucleotides: TGTGCCAGCAGCCTCGTTTACAATGAGCAGTTCTTC. Amino acids: CASSLVYNEQFF.

The rearrangement uses TRBV3-1 (or the pseudogene TRBV3-2) and TRBJ2-7; 8 positions agree with TRBD2. The J segment lost 7 bases and the V segment lost 3 bases, leaving 8 bases of the junction unmatched. The CDR3 has 14 residues. The germline CDR1 and CDR2 sequences are LGHDT and YNNKEL (reference sequence). The CDR3 bases are TGTGCCAGCAGCCACAGCGGGGGACGGCGGGAGCAGTACTTC. Amino acid sequence: CASSHSGGRREQYF.

The rearrangement uses TRBV20-1 and TRBJ1-6; no clear D. The germline gives CDR1 DFQATT, CDR2 SNEGSKA (reference sequence). CDR3 size: 14 residues. The germline V and J ends were trimmed by 3 bases and 8 bases, with 14 bases remaining between them. The CDR3 coding sequence is TGCAGTGCTAGTCGAGGGTCGGACGATTCACCCCTCCACTTT. Its protein product is CSASRGSDDSPLHF.

The chain links TRBV23-1 to TRBJ2-4; 9 bases map to TRBD1. TRBV23-1 has ORF status, its function being uncertain. The CDR3 runs to 15 residues. V shed 3 bases, J shed 6 bases, and the junction held 6 bases outside the gene matches. The CDR3, as DNA: TGCGCCAGCAGTCACCGGGACAGGGTAAGAAACATTCAGTACTTC. Its translation: CASSHRDRVRNIQYF.

The chain uses TRBV7-2 and TRBJ1-4; 9 bases align to TRBD1. This CDR3 spans 14 amino acids. J gave up 8 bases and V 5 bases, and 6 bases lay outside the gene matches. The germline CDR1 and CDR2 sequences are SGHTA and FQGNSA. CDR3 loop: CASSPGQGREKLFF. CDR3 coding DNA: TGTGCCAGCAGCCCGGGACAGGGAAGGGAAAAACTGTTTTTT. Complete variable domain (other parts from reference TRBV7-2 and TRBJ1-4): GAGVSQSPSNKVTEKGKDVELRCDPISGHTALYWYRQSLGQGLEFLIYFQGNSAPDKSGLPSDRFSAERTGGSVSTLTIQRTQQEDSAVYLCASSPGQGREKLFFGSGTQLSVL.

The rearrangement uses TRBV7-2 and TRBJ1-3, with unresolved D. Between the trimmed V and J ends, which lost 3 bases and 5 bases, there was a span of 11 bases. This CDR3 is 14 amino acids long. Germline-derived CDR1 and CDR2 are SGHTA and FQGNSA. This chain's CDR3 is CASSLTRSRNTIYF. CDR3 DNA sequence: TGTGCCAGCAGCTTGACACGTTCGAGAAACACCATATATTTT.

J is TRBJ2-1 and V is TRBV4-3; 8 nucleotides match TRBD1. CDR1 is LGHNA, CDR2 YSLEER, per germline. V shed 4 bases, J shed 0 bases, and the junction held 5 bases outside the gene matches. This CDR3 spans 16 amino acids. DNA for the CDR3: TGCGCCAGCAGCCGTTTCAGGGGGCTCTCCTACAATGAGCAGTTCTTC. Its protein is CASSRFRGLSYNEQFF.